The sequence of this TCR beta chain was determined in a study of T cell responses to AZD1222 COVID-19 vaccine. Study results and limitations: Repertoire sampling happened only post peak T cell response. At study baseline, merely a handful of AZD1222 recipients were seropositive. The donor group comprised mostly white British people and more females; the analysis possibly underestimated clonal diversity. In the spike-specific TCR repertoire, nearly half reportedly target unmutated variant regions.

CDR1 SEHNR and CDR2 FQNEAQ come from the germline V gene (reference sequence). Trimming removed 0 bases at V and 15 bases at J, with 12 bases between. The CDR3 covers 12 residues. Details on this clone: The antigen remains unidentified.

Method: immunoSEQ multiplex PCR; TCRdb's copy keeps in-frame clones and lacks some. The table has 110,000 or so clones, roughly 90% seen once; the top ten hold 9.5% to 15%. The clonotype was recovered from an adult in good health. The sample in question was peripheral blood, obtained on day 0 of MenACWY control vaccination. The chain links TRBV7-9 to TRBJ2-4, with D perhaps being TRBD1 or TRBD2 (6 bases each). This CDR3 reads CASSLARDTAYF. CDR3 sequence (DNA): TGTGCCAGCAGCTTAGCGCGGGACACTGCGTACTTC.